This T cell receptor (beta chain) was profiled in a study of cytomegalovirus exposure and HLA in healthy donors. Overall study: Earlier, 150 million to 200 million T cells were analyzed, and over 95 million unique TCR beta sequences were found among them. Study-level results: Follow-up analysis found HLA locus-dependent TCR association rates, highest for DRB1 and lowest for HLA-C.

Details on this clone: Its target is unknown.

PCR was performed using 60 Vbeta and 13 Jbeta primers. TCRdb's copy holds only in-frame clones and misses some; the assay was immunoSEQ multiplex PCR. The sample lists under 90,000 clones; roughly 75% were seen once. Germline CDR1 SGHDN, CDR2 FVKESK. The CDR3 contains 15 residues. Trimming took 0 bases from V and 3 from J, leaving 8 bases between them. The chain carries TRBV14 and TRBJ1-4; D unclear. The receptor comes from a man aged 35 to 55 in good health and CMV-seronegative. Sequencing was done on a sample of PBMCs. The CDR3 nucleotides are TGTGCCAGCAGCCAAGATCGCACAGCTAATGAAAAACTGTTTTTT. Translating it yields CASSQDRTANEKLFF.